The clone carrying this T cell receptor beta chain was seen once. This sample was included in a study of T cell changes during pregnancy in multiple sclerosis. Using immunoSEQ multiplex PCR, the repertoire was profiled, and TCRdb retains in-frame clones only, with some absent. Found here are fewer than 90,000 clones, 94% of them singletons; the top ten hold about 1.7%. With V trimmed by 0 bases and J by 6 bases, 15 bases remained unmatched. Germline V gene lookup returns CDR1 SGDLS and CDR2 YYNGEE. This CDR3 is built from 19 residues. This receptor was taken from a female donor in good health, enrolled as a control in a pregnancy study. The chain recombines TRBV9 with TRBJ2-2, with 9 positions matching TRBD1. The input for sequencing was peripheral blood, taken after pregnancy. The CDR3 region is CASSVERGGGQGGAGELFF. The DNA for the CDR3 is TGTGCCAGCAGCGTAGAGAGGGGTGGGGGACAGGGAGGGGCCGGGGAGCTGTTTTTT.